The sequence of this T cell receptor (beta chain) was determined in a study of blood T cell repertoires in COVID-19. At the level of the study: Samples came from the United States, Italy and Spain, spanning acute and convalescent COVID-19.

Here immunoSEQ multiplex PCR was the method, and the copy in TCRdb shows in-frame clones only, minus some. The sample carries over 150,000 clones, roughly 80% recorded once. The length of the CDR3 is 16 residues. V was clipped by 5 bases and J by 9 bases; unmatched bases: 14. Germline lookup yields CDR1 MNHEY and CDR2 SVGEGT. This clone was seen just once. The TCR was taken from a man between 18 and 35 years old with active or convalescent COVID-19. The sample consisted of peripheral blood. V and J are TRBV6-2 or TRBV6-3 and TRBJ2-1, with 9 bases aligning to TRBD2. The CDR3 loop reads CASSILWRGGRTEQFF. CDR3 bases: TGTGCCAGCAGTATACTTTGGCGGGGGGGCCGGACTGAGCAGTTCTTC.